The rows below give T cell receptor beta chains drawn from one sample of a study of blood T cell repertoires in COVID-19. Assay used: immunoSEQ multiplex PCR; TCRdb lists only in-frame clones, some missing. The top ten hold 4.3% of the sample, which has some 130,000 clones, more than 85% seen once. The sample was peripheral blood. These receptors were obtained from a man aged 55 to 70 with COVID-19, enrolled during active disease. CDR3s include the opening cysteine and the closing phenylalanine or tryptophan. The order of the fields is V gene, J gene, clone size, D gene, CDR3 protein, CDR3 DNA. The D gene is left open where the match is weak. The listing skips clone size in some rows; elsewhere it reads once, few, many or a size class.

v_gene: TRBV30
j_gene: TRBJ1-2
abundance: NA
d_gene: NA
CDR3aa: CAWRGGQGTLANYGYTF
CDR3nt: TGTGCCTGGAGGGGCGGCCAGGGGACCCTAGCTAACTATGGCTACACCTTC

v_gene: TRBV18
j_gene: TRBJ2-7
abundance: NA
d_gene: NA
CDR3aa: CASSPRNLHEQYF
CDR3nt: TGTGCCAGCTCACCACGCAACCTACACGAGCAGTACTTC

v_gene: TRBV4-2
j_gene: TRBJ1-1
abundance: NA
d_gene: TRBD1
CDR3aa: CASSQAGGQGAEAFF
CDR3nt: TGTGCCAGCAGCCAAGCCGGGGGACAGGGGGCTGAAGCTTTCTTT

v_gene: TRBV3-1/TRBV3-2
j_gene: TRBJ1-2
abundance: NA
d_gene: NA
CDR3aa: CASSLRGGNYGYTF
CDR3nt: TGTGCCAGCAGCCTAAGAGGGGGTAACTATGGCTACACCTTC

v_gene: TRBV10-3
j_gene: TRBJ1-2
abundance: NA
d_gene: TRBD1
CDR3aa: CAIRTMDRDYGYTF
CDR3nt: TGTGCCATCAGGACTATGGACAGGGACTATGGCTACACCTTC

v_gene: TRBV7-2
j_gene: TRBJ1-2
abundance: NA
d_gene: NA
CDR3aa: CASRLGGIANYGYTF
CDR3nt: TGTGCCAGCAGGCTAGGGGGAATCGCTAACTATGGCTACACCTTC

v_gene: TRBV12-3/TRBV12-4
j_gene: TRBJ1-6
abundance: NA
d_gene: NA
CDR3aa: CASTLGEDSPLHF
CDR3nt: TGTGCCAGCACCCTAGGGGAAGATTCACCCCTCCACTTT

v_gene: TRBV18
j_gene: TRBJ1-1
abundance: NA
d_gene: NA
CDR3aa: CASSPDLGSTEAFF
CDR3nt: TGTGCCAGCTCACCGGACTTGGGGAGCACTGAAGCTTTCTTT

v_gene: TRBV28
j_gene: TRBJ1-4
abundance: NA
d_gene: NA
CDR3aa: CASSYQGSNEKLFF
CDR3nt: TGTGCCAGCAGTTACCAGGGATCTAATGAAAAACTGTTTTTT

v_gene: TRBV5-1
j_gene: TRBJ2-7
abundance: NA
d_gene: TRBD1
CDR3aa: CASSRTGGAYEQYF
CDR3nt: TGCGCCAGCAGCCGGACAGGGGGAGCCTACGAGCAGTACTTC

v_gene: TRBV2
j_gene: TRBJ1-3
abundance: NA
d_gene: NA
CDR3aa: CASRSNRDPLVTIYF
CDR3nt: TGTGCCAGCAGATCAAACAGGGACCCCCTGGTCACCATATATTTT

v_gene: TRBV5-4
j_gene: TRBJ1-2
abundance: few
d_gene: TRBD1
CDR3aa: CASSLGGTEYGYTF
CDR3nt: TGTGCCAGCAGCTTGGGTGGGACAGAGTATGGCTACACCTTC

v_gene: TRBV5-1
j_gene: TRBJ1-4
abundance: NA
d_gene: TRBD1
CDR3aa: CASSLMGQATNEKLFF
CDR3nt: TGCGCCAGCAGCCTGATGGGACAGGCAACTAATGAAAAACTGTTTTTT

v_gene: TRBV6-5
j_gene: TRBJ1-5
abundance: NA
d_gene: TRBD1
CDR3aa: CASGAWTGQNQPQHF
CDR3nt: TGTGCCAGCGGAGCCTGGACAGGGCAAAATCAGCCCCAGCATTTT

v_gene: TRBV7-9
j_gene: TRBJ2-5
abundance: NA
d_gene: TRBD2
CDR3aa: CASSPKTSGATSETQYF
CDR3nt: TGTGCCAGCAGCCCAAAGACTAGCGGGGCTACCTCGGAGACCCAGTACTTC

v_gene: TRBV19
j_gene: TRBJ2-2
abundance: NA
d_gene: NA
CDR3aa: CASSIQGITGELFF
CDR3nt: TGTGCCAGTAGTATTCAGGGGATCACCGGGGAGCTGTTTTTT

v_gene: TRBV28
j_gene: TRBJ2-5
abundance: NA
d_gene: TRBD1
CDR3aa: CASSSEDRAGETQYF
CDR3nt: TGTGCCAGCAGTTCCGAGGACAGGGCCGGGGAGACCCAGTACTTC

v_gene: TRBV9
j_gene: TRBJ1-4
abundance: NA
d_gene: NA
CDR3aa: CASSTRDRWEKLFF
CDR3nt: TGTGCCAGCAGCACCCGTGACAGGTGGGAAAAACTGTTTTTT

v_gene: TRBV12-3/TRBV12-4
j_gene: TRBJ2-1
abundance: NA
d_gene: NA
CDR3aa: CASSLFTGNEQFF
CDR3nt: TGTGCCAGCAGCTTATTTACGGGCAATGAGCAGTTCTTC

v_gene: TRBV25-1
j_gene: TRBJ1-2
abundance: few
d_gene: TRBD1
CDR3aa: CASRTGTYGYTF
CDR3nt: TGTGCCAGCAGGACAGGGACCTATGGCTACACCTTC

v_gene: TRBV7-2
j_gene: TRBJ2-1
abundance: few
d_gene: NA
CDR3aa: CASSLPRSYNNEQFF
CDR3nt: TGTGCCAGCAGCCTGCCCCGGTCCTATAACAATGAGCAGTTCTTC

v_gene: TRBV4-3
j_gene: TRBJ2-5
abundance: NA
d_gene: TRBD1
CDR3aa: CASSQAPAGQGVSGTQYF
CDR3nt: TGCGCCAGCAGCCAAGCCCCCGCGGGACAGGGGGTCTCAGGGACCCAGTACTTC

v_gene: TRBV19
j_gene: TRBJ2-5
abundance: NA
d_gene: TRBD2
CDR3aa: CASTPQGLGQETQYF
CDR3nt: TGTGCCAGTACTCCCCAGGGACTAGGACAAGAGACCCAGTACTTC

v_gene: TRBV6-1
j_gene: TRBJ2-1
abundance: NA
d_gene: NA
CDR3aa: CASSANRVLSYNEQFF
CDR3nt: TGTGCCAGCAGTGCCAACAGGGTTCTCTCCTACAATGAGCAGTTCTTC

v_gene: TRBV28
j_gene: TRBJ1-3
abundance: NA
d_gene: NA
CDR3aa: CASSLNGGNTIYF
CDR3nt: TGTGCCAGCAGTTTAAATGGCGGAAACACCATATATTTT

v_gene: TRBV18
j_gene: TRBJ2-1
abundance: NA
d_gene: NA
CDR3aa: CASSRPPYNEQFF
CDR3nt: TGTGCCAGCTCACGCCCGCCCTATAATGAGCAGTTCTTC

v_gene: TRBV5-4
j_gene: TRBJ1-4
abundance: few
d_gene: TRBD1
CDR3aa: CASSLRTTGGDEKLFF
CDR3nt: TGTGCCAGCAGCCTCCGCACGACAGGGGGCGACGAAAAACTGTTTTTT

v_gene: TRBV6-5
j_gene: TRBJ1-1
abundance: NA
d_gene: NA
CDR3aa: CASHEAENTEAFF
CDR3nt: TGTGCCAGTCACGAGGCGGAGAACACTGAAGCTTTCTTT

v_gene: TRBV14
j_gene: TRBJ1-1
abundance: NA
d_gene: TRBD1
CDR3aa: CASSRDRVTEAFF
CDR3nt: TGTGCCAGCAGCCGCGACAGGGTCACTGAAGCTTTCTTT

v_gene: TRBV3-1/TRBV3-2
j_gene: TRBJ2-7
abundance: NA
d_gene: NA
CDR3aa: CASSQGGGYEQYF
CDR3nt: TGTGCCAGCAGCCAAGGGGGCGGCTACGAGCAGTACTTC

v_gene: TRBV3-1/TRBV3-2
j_gene: TRBJ2-1
abundance: once
d_gene: TRBD2
CDR3aa: CASSLTSVGEQFF
CDR3nt: TGTGCCAGCAGCTTGACTAGCGTTGGAGAGCAGTTCTTC